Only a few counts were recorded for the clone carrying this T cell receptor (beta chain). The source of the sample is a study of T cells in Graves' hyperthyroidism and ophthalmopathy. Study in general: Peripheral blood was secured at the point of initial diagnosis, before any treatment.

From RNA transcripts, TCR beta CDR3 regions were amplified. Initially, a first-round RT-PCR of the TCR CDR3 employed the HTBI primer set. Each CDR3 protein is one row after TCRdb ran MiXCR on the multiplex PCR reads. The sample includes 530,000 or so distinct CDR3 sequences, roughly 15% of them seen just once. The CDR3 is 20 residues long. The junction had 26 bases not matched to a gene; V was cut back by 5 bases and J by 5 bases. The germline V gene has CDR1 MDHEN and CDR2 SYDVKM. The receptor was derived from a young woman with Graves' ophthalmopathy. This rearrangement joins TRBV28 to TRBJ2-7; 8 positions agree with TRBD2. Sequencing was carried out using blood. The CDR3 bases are TGTGCCAGCAGTCATCTCGGGAGGGCCTATCGGCATCGGGAGATCGACGAGCAGTACTTC. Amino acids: CASSHLGRAYRHREIDEQYF.